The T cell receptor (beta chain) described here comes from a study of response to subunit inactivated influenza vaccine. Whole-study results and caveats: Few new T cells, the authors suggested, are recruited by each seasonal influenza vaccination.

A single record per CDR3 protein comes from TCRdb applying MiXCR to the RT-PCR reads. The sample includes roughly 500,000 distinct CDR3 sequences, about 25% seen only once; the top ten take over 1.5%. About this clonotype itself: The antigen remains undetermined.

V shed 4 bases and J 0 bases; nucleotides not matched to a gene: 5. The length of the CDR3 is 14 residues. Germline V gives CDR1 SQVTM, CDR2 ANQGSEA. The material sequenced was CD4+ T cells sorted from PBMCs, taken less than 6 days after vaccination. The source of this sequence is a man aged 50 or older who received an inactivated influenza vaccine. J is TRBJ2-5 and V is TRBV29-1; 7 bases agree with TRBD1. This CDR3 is CSVATGSYQETQYF. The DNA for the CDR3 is TGCAGCGTTGCGACAGGGTCATACCAAGAGACCCAGTACTTC.